This paragraph reports one TCR beta chain. This sample is drawn from a study of blood T cell repertoires in COVID-19. On the study more broadly: Italy, Spain and the United States were the sources of the convalescent and acute COVID-19 samples.

V gave up 4 bases and J gave up 4 bases, with 14 bases separating them. The germline CDR1 and CDR2 sequences are SGDLS and YYNGEE. This CDR3 region has 15 residues. Under the authors' procedure: Reference gene primers were amplified, and this amplification served to estimate nucleated cell counts. Using immunoSEQ multiplex PCR, the repertoire was profiled, and TCRdb retains in-frame clones only, with some absent. V and J calls and clone size are copied from that table; D and trimming were computed from the DNA. Of around 140,000 clones detected, around nine tenths appear once; the ten largest clones hold 1.5%.

Sequencing was done on a sample of peripheral blood. This clonotype originated in a woman aged 60-75 years with acute or convalescent COVID-19. The chain joins TRBV9 to TRBJ2-2; D may be TRBD2 (5 bases). CDR3 DNA sequence: TGTGCCAGCAGCAAAGAGGATGCGGGCACCGGGGAGCTGTTTTTT. The encoded protein is CASSKEDAGTGELFF.